The 31 T cell receptor beta chains listed next were all sequenced from one sample in a study of blood T cells in healthy people across ages. It was with a sample-barcoded 5' primer and a J-beta primer mix that a second PCR of roughly 7 to 12 cycles was run. In TCRdb, the 5' RACE reads were re-called with MiXCR into one record per CDR3 protein. The sample has under 2,000,000 distinct CDR3 sequences, about 50% seen once; the top ten hold 2.1%. Sequencing used blood. These receptors were collected from a woman aged 40 to 50 in good health.

The chain uses TRBV20-1 and TRBJ2-3; TRBD1 agrees at 7 bases. Germline values: CDR1 DFQATT, CDR2 SNEGSKA (reference sequence). V lost 5 bases to trimming and J lost 2 bases; unmatched junction nucleotides: 7. The length of the CDR3 is 14 residues. CDR3: CSAGRTGLTDTQYF. In DNA, the CDR3 is TGCAGTGCTGGGCGGACAGGCCTCACAGATACGCAGTATTTT.

The chain employs TRBV20-1 and TRBJ1-2; no firm D call. This CDR3 contains 13 residues. V gave up 6 bases and J gave up 5 bases, with 16 bases separating them. Germline CDR1 is DFQATT and CDR2 is SNEGSKA (reference sequence). The CDR3 spells CSARDSGSYGYTF. CDR3 nucleotides: TGCAGTGCGAGGGATTCTGGTTCATATGGCTACACCTTC.

The chain has TRBV20-1 and TRBJ2-1; 7 bases match TRBD1. Losses at the gene ends were 5 bases for V and 7 bases for J; bases not matched to a gene: 8. The V gene's germline CDR1 is DFQATT and CDR2 SNEGSKA (reference sequence). The CDR3 sequence is 13 residues long. Here the CDR3 reads CSARLGTANEQFF. The CDR3 DNA reads as TGCAGTGCTCGCCTAGGGACAGCAAATGAGCAGTTCTTC.

V gene TRBV2 combines with J gene TRBJ2-5; 14 positions match TRBD2. J lost 3 bases, V lost 8 bases, and 14 bases had no gene match. In germline, CDR1 is SNHLY, CDR2 FYNNEI. The CDR3 runs to 18 residues. The CDR3 coding sequence is TGTGCCAGCTTATACGGGACTAGCGGGGGACCCAAAAAAGAGACCCAGTACTTC. It is translated as CASLYGTSGGPKKETQYF.

The chain uses TRBV4-3 and TRBJ1-2; possibly TRBD1 for D (6 bases). There are 16 residues in the CDR3. V lost 0 bases, J lost 5 bases, and 16 bases lay in between. Germline-derived CDR1 and CDR2 are LGHNA and YSLEER. DNA of the CDR3: TGCGCCAGCAGCCAAGAGGGGGCAGGGACTTATTATGGCTACACCTTC. It translates to CASSQEGAGTYYGYTF.

This clonotype was seen more than once but under ten times. The chain joins TRBV29-1 to TRBJ2-3; TRBD1 matches 9 bases. The ends lost 5 bases at V and 5 bases at J; junction bases unmatched: 8. CDR1 and CDR2 from the germline V gene are SQVTM and ANQGSEA. CDR3 length equals 14 residues. CDR3 in DNA: TGCAGCGTTCCACAGGGGGCGCGGGTAGATACGCAGTATTTT. The encoded protein is CSVPQGARVDTQYF.

The rearrangement joins TRBV7-9 to TRBJ1-2, with D perhaps TRBD1 (6 bases). Trimming removed 7 bases from V and 1 base from J, with 13 bases in between. The length of the CDR3 is 14 residues. Per germline, CDR1 SEHNR and CDR2 FQNEAQ (reference sequence). CDR3 in amino acids: CASTQGGGNYGYTF. CDR3 DNA: TGTGCCAGCACTCAAGGGGGGGGTAACTATGGCTACACCTTC.

CDR3 coding DNA: TGTGCCAGCAGTGAACCGACATATGAGCAGTTCTTC. Translated, it gives CASSEPTYEQFF. The chain joins TRBV6-1 to TRBJ2-1; D is ambiguous. CDR1 is MNHNS and CDR2 is SASEGT in the germline V gene. The CDR3 covers 12 residues. Trimming shortened V by 2 bases and J by 8 bases, and 7 bases separated the two germline ends.

This clonotype was found a few times. The chain recombines TRBV6-2 or TRBV6-3 with TRBJ2-7; possibly TRBD1 for D (6 bases). Trimming cost V 6 bases and J 7 bases, with 31 bases left between them. The CDR3 length is 18 residues. The germline CDR1 and CDR2 sequences are MNHEY and SVGEGT. CDR3 residues: CASSYAEQGWGTYNEQYF. In DNA form, the CDR3 reads TGTGCCAGCAGCTACGCTGAACAGGGTTGGGGCACCTACAATGAGCAGTACTTC.

The rearrangement links TRBV4-1 to TRBJ1-2, with a weak D call TRBD1 (6 bases). The germline CDR1 and CDR2 sequences are MGHRA and YSYEKL. V dropped 1 base and J dropped 1 base, with 19 bases sitting between them. The CDR3 length is 18 residues. CDR3 in DNA: TGCGCCAGCAGCCAAGTAGGACAGTCCCGGGGTCTTAACTATGGCTACACCTTC. Protein sequence: CASSQVGQSRGLNYGYTF.

The chain joins TRBV9 to TRBJ2-6, with 11 bases fitting TRBD1. CDR3 length: 19 residues. Germline loops: CDR1 SGDLS, CDR2 YYNGEE. The junction had 5 bases not matched to a gene; V was cut back by 0 bases and J by 0 bases. DNA of the CDR3: TGTGCCAGCAGCGTAGTAAGAGGGACAGGGGGCTCTGGGGCCAACGTCCTGACTTTC. Translated: CASSVVRGTGGSGANVLTF.

This chain joins TRBV6-5 and TRBJ2-5; D uncertain. The V gene lost 4 bases and the J gene lost 4 bases, with 16 bases spanning the gap. The CDR3 runs to 15 residues. The germline V gene has CDR1 MNHEY and CDR2 SVGAGI. The CDR3 sequence: CASSLRSQSGETQYF. The CDR3 DNA reads as TGTGCCAGCAGTTTACGGAGCCAGTCTGGAGAGACCCAGTACTTC.

This chain uses TRBV12-3 or TRBV12-4 with TRBJ1-5, with 7 bases identical to TRBD1. The CDR3 loop spans 15 amino acids. J lost 1 base, V lost 5 bases, and 5 bases had no gene match. CDR3 in DNA: TGTGCCAGCAGTACGACAGGGAAGAGCAATCAGCCCCAGCATTTT. This encodes CASSTTGKSNQPQHF.

The chain joins TRBV2 to TRBJ2-1; D unresolved. The CDR3 is 14 amino acids. V shed 8 bases and J shed 8 bases, with 19 bases lying between them. Germline CDR1 and CDR2: SNHLY and FYNNEI. The CDR3 DNA sequence: TGTGCCAGCGAGGACGCGAGAAATAGTTATGAGCAGTTCTTC. Protein product: CASEDARNSYEQFF. The variable domain in full, completed from reference TRBV2 and TRBJ2-1, reads EPEVTQTPSHQVTQMGQEVILRCVPISNHLYFYWYRQILGQKVEFLVSFYNNEISEKSEIFDDQFSVERPDGSNFTLKIRSTKLEDSAMYFCASEDARNSYEQFFGPGTRLTVL.

The V gene is TRBV3-1, the J gene TRBJ1-1; TRBD1 agrees at 9 bases. CDR3 length: 18 residues. Trimming took 2 bases from V and 3 from J; bases not matched to a gene: 13. Germline CDR1 and CDR2: LGHDT and YNNKEL (reference sequence). The chain's CDR3 is CASSQRQGGIIVDTEAFF. The CDR3 DNA sequence: TGTGCCAGCAGCCAACGACAGGGGGGGATTATTGTGGACACTGAAGCTTTCTTT.

To note about this clonotype: An end of the junction does not agree with germline; a read error may underlie this. The rearrangement uses TRBV2 and TRBJ2-3, with TRBD2 matching 7 bases. Germline loops: CDR1 SNHLY, CDR2 FYNNEI. The CDR3 extends over 15 amino acids. In DNA form, the CDR3 reads TGCGCCAGCAGTGAGCCGGCCGGGGGGACAGATACGCAGTATTTT. Translating gives CASSEPAGGTDTQYF. Supplemented by reference TRBV2 and TRBJ2-3, the full variable domain reads EPEVTQTPSHQVTQMGQEVILRCVPISNHLYFYWYRQILGQKVEFLVSFYNNEISEKSEIFDDQFSVERPDGSNFTLKIRSTKLEDSAMYFCASSEPAGGTDTQYFGPGTRLTVL.

The chain links TRBV6-2 or TRBV6-3 to TRBJ2-5, with D perhaps TRBD2 (5 bases). Trimming pared 6 bases from V and 7 bases from J, leaving 9 bases between. Looked up from germline, CDR1 is MNHEY and CDR2 is SVGEGT. The CDR3 has 11 residues. CDR3 residues: CASSREGTQYF. The CDR3 bases are TGTGCCAGCAGCCGCGAGGGGACCCAGTACTTC.

This clonotype has more than one count but fewer than ten. This chain links TRBV6-2 or TRBV6-3 with TRBJ2-1; 12 bases are shared with TRBD2. CDR1 is MNHEY and CDR2 is SVGEGT in the germline V gene. CDR3 size: 15 residues. Trimming removed 6 bases from V and 7 bases from J; junction bases left unmatched: 7. The CDR3 DNA reads as TGTGCCAGCAGCTCCGCTAGCGGGGGGGCGAATGAGCAGTTCTTC. This gives the protein CASSSASGGANEQFF.

The chain joins TRBV27 to TRBJ2-6; 9 bases agree with TRBD1. CDR3 length: 19 residues. V shed 6 bases and J 4 bases; nucleotides not matched to a gene: 16. Germline CDR1 and CDR2: MNHEY and SMNVEV (reference sequence). DNA for the CDR3: TGTGCCAGCAGGAGACGACAGGGACAGGGAGTTGTCGGGGCCAACGTCCTGACTTTC. This translates into CASRRRQGQGVVGANVLTF.

The genes are TRBV4-1 and TRBJ2-5, with D hard to call. Trimming removed 0 bases from V and 4 bases from J, with 9 bases in between. The germline V gene encodes CDR1 MGHRA and CDR2 YSYEKL. CDR3 size: 14 residues. This CDR3 is CASSQEGPAETQYF. For the CDR3, the DNA is TGCGCCAGCAGCCAAGAAGGCCCGGCAGAGACCCAGTACTTC.

This rearrangement joins TRBV2 to TRBJ2-3, with a weak D call TRBD2 (5 bases). The CDR3 contains 15 residues. The germline gives CDR1 SNHLY, CDR2 FYNNEI. Between the trimmed V and J ends, which lost 2 bases and 1 base, there was a span of 10 bases. The CDR3 reads CASSENGDGTDTQYF. In nucleotides, the CDR3 is TGTGCCAGCAGTGAAAACGGGGATGGCACAGATACGCAGTATTTT.

The chain has TRBV5-1 and TRBJ1-4, with a weak D call TRBD1 (5 bases). V was clipped by 4 bases and J by 8 bases, with 12 bases between them. Germline CDR1 SGHRS, CDR2 YFSETQ. This CDR3 has 13 residues. The CDR3 protein is CASSAGRVEKLFF. CDR3 coding DNA: TGCGCCAGCAGCGCAGGCAGGGTCGAAAAACTGTTTTTT.

V gene TRBV10-3 combines with J gene TRBJ1-2; TRBD1 aligns across 7 bases. The junction had 4 bases not matched to a gene; V was cut back by 2 bases and J by 4 bases. The germline gives CDR1 ENHRY, CDR2 SYGVKD. This CDR3 has 14 residues. The CDR3: CAISEQGVLYGYTF. Written as DNA, the CDR3 is TGTGCCATCAGTGAGCAGGGGGTTCTCTATGGCTACACCTTC.

V and J are TRBV9 and TRBJ1-5; TRBD1 matches at 8 bases. The CDR3 contains 15 residues. The germline V gene has CDR1 SGDLS and CDR2 YYNGEE. After removal of 2 bases from V and 3 bases from J, the junction contained 4 bases not matched to a gene. The CDR3 sequence is CASSVGTGHNQPQHF. CDR3 nucleotide sequence: TGTGCCAGCAGCGTCGGGACAGGCCACAATCAGCCCCAGCATTTT.

J is TRBJ2-5 and V is TRBV6-2 or TRBV6-3, with a weak D call TRBD2 (6 bases). The V and J ends lost 3 bases and 2 bases respectively, with 16 bases between them. The CDR3 length is 16 residues. Germline V lookup: CDR1 MNHEY, CDR2 SVGEGT. CDR3 loop: CASSYGRRGNQETQYF. As DNA, the CDR3 is TGTGCCAGCAGTTATGGACGGCGGGGTAATCAAGAGACCCAGTACTTC.

The chain links TRBV14 to TRBJ2-5; D uncertain. From germline, CDR1 is SGHDN and CDR2 FVKESK. This CDR3 comprises 13 residues. Between the trimmed V and J ends, which lost 3 bases and 3 bases, there was a span of 8 bases. This CDR3 is CASSHHLKETQYF. DNA for the CDR3: TGTGCCAGCAGCCACCACCTAAAAGAGACCCAGTACTTC.

V and J are TRBV4-2 and TRBJ2-3; D gene ambiguous. Trimming left V 4 bases short and J 5 bases short, with 13 bases between. The germline V gene encodes CDR1 LGHNA and CDR2 YNFKEQ. The CDR3 has 14 residues. This CDR3 is CASSREYLKDTQYF. In nucleotides, the CDR3 is TGTGCCAGCAGCCGGGAATACCTGAAAGATACGCAGTATTTT.

The rearrangement links TRBV5-6 to TRBJ2-4, with 8 bases aligning to TRBD1. CDR1 and CDR2 from the germline V gene are SGHDT and YYEEEE. The V gene end was trimmed by 0 bases and the J gene end by 1 base; junction bases not matched to a gene: 3. This CDR3 is 16 amino acids long. The DNA of the CDR3 is TGTGCCAGCAGCTTGGAATCAGGGGGCGCCAAAAACATTCAGTACTTC. This gives the protein CASSLESGGAKNIQYF.

Concerning this clonotype: Its ends do not fully match the called genes, so a read error is possible. This chain joins TRBV9 and TRBJ2-1; maybe TRBD2 (5 bases). The CDR3 has 17 residues. Per the germline V gene, CDR1 is SGDLS and CDR2 is YYNGEE. CDR3 sequence: CASSVALEGGPYNEQFF. CDR3 sequence (DNA): TGCGCCAGCAGCGTAGCCCTAGAGGGCGGCCCCTACAATGAGCAGTTCTTC.

This clonotype was detected only once. This chain links TRBV15 with TRBJ2-3; possible D gene TRBD2, 5 bases. Germline values: CDR1 LNHNV, CDR2 YYDKDF (reference sequence). CDR3 length: 16 amino acids. Trimming left V 1 base short and J 1 base short, with 12 bases between. DNA for the CDR3: TGTGCCACCAGCAGAGGGACTGATGTTCGCACAGATACGCAGTATTTT. This translates into CATSRGTDVRTDTQYF.

This rearrangement joins TRBV20-1 to TRBJ1-3; TRBD1 might be the D (6 bases). With 1 base removed from V and 8 bases from J, the gap between germline ends came to 15 bases. The germline V gene has CDR1 DFQATT and CDR2 SNEGSKA (reference sequence). This CDR3 contains 14 residues. The CDR3 loop reads CSARGEGGLHTIYF. The CDR3 bases are TGCAGTGCTAGAGGTGAAGGGGGGCTACACACCATATATTTT.